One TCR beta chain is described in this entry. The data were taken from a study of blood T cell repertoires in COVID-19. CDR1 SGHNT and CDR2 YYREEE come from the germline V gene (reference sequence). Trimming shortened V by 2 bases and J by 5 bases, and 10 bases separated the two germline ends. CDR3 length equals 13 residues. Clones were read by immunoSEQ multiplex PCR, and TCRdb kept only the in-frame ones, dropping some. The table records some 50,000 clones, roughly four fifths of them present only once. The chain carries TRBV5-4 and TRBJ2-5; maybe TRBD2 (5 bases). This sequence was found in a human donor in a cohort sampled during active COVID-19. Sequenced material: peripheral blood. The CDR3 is CASSFIPGETQYF. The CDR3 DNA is TGTGCCAGCAGCTTTATTCCGGGGGAGACCCAGTACTTC.